This TCR beta chain was profiled in a study of identical twins. TCRdb re-analysed the 5' RACE reads in MiXCR, keeping a single row per CDR3 protein. The sample shows under 800,000 distinct CDR3 sequences, 21% of them seen only once. In germline, CDR1 is DFQATT, CDR2 SNEGSKA (reference sequence). Trimming pared 0 bases from V and 10 bases from J, leaving 4 bases between. The CDR3 covers 10 residues. The sample was also linked to a second study, of T cells expressing NK-cell markers. From that study: Top CD8+ clonotypes included the dominant CD3+CD56+NKG2C+ clonotypes in roughly six donors.

The receptor was isolated from a woman aged 18-35 years in good health. The sample taken for sequencing was PBMCs. V gene TRBV20-1 combines with J gene TRBJ2-1; D gene ambiguous. CDR3 sequence: CSAREREQFF. The CDR3 DNA is TGCAGTGCTAGAGAACGGGAGCAGTTCTTC.